This T cell receptor beta chain comes out of a study of blood T cell repertoires in COVID-19. Study in general: COVID-19 samples from acute and convalescent phases originated in the United States, Italy and Spain.

Participants were placed into cohorts based on the clinical history they reported. As originally analysed: Reference gene primer amplification gave nucleated cell count estimates. Profiling relied on immunoSEQ multiplex PCR, and the TCRdb table lists in-frame clones only, not all of them. That table supplies the V and J calls and clone size; D and trimming were determined from the DNA. The data show approximately 170,000 clones, around 80% seen once. Trimming at V came to 8 bases and at J to 7 bases, leaving 2 bases not matched to a gene. CDR3 length: 13 amino acids. This clone was detected only once.

This chain joins TRBV12-3 or TRBV12-4 and TRBJ1-6; 10 nucleotides line up with TRBD1. The TCR originated in a middle-aged man who had recovered from COVID-19. Sequencing input: PBMCs or T cells enriched from blood (not recorded which). The CDR3 is CASAGQGNSPLHF. The CDR3 bases are TGTGCCAGCGCGGGACAGGGGAATTCACCCCTCCACTTT.